A single sample gave rise to the 7 T cell receptor beta chains below, sequenced in a study of T cell responses to AZD1222 COVID-19 vaccine. TCRdb's copy holds only in-frame clones and misses some; the assay was immunoSEQ multiplex PCR. The sample holds around 190,000 clones; about 86% are singletons and the top ten take more than 0.4%. The sample here was peripheral blood, taken on day 0 of AZD1222 vaccination. The receptors were gathered from an adult in good health.

V is TRBV6-2 or TRBV6-3 and J is TRBJ1-3, with TRBD1 matching 10 bases. Germline V gives CDR1 MNHEY, CDR2 SVGEGT. V lost 6 bases, J lost 2 bases, and 13 bases stayed unmatched. CDR3 length: 18 amino acids. Here the CDR3 reads CASSPSRGQGTTGNTIYF. The CDR3 nucleotides are TGTGCCAGCAGCCCTAGCCGGGGACAGGGGACAACTGGAAACACCATATATTTT.

The chain uses TRBV7-9 and TRBJ1-6; no clear D. Trimming removed 6 bases at V and 7 bases at J, with 13 bases between. This CDR3 has 14 amino acids. CDR1 and CDR2 from the germline V gene are SEHNR and FQNEAQ (reference sequence). In nucleotides, the CDR3 is TGTGCCAGCAGACCATCGGGAGGCAATTCACCCCTCCACTTT. Protein: CASRPSGGNSPLHF.

Notes on this clone: Germline and junction disagree at one end, which may indicate a read error. This sequence joins TRBV28 and TRBJ1-2, with TRBD1 matching over 7 bases. The CDR3 totals 12 residues. The germline CDR1 and CDR2 sequences are MDHEN and SYDVKM. DNA for the CDR3: TGTGCCAGCAGTTTGCCCGGGACAGCCGAGGCCTTC. It is translated as CASSLPGTAEAF.

The J gene is TRBJ2-6, the V gene TRBV2; D remains ambiguous. Trimming took 5 bases from V and 0 from J, leaving 8 bases between them. CDR1 and CDR2 (germline): SNHLY, FYNNEI. This CDR3 comprises 15 residues. The CDR3 loop is CASSIQFSGANVLTF. CDR3 bases: TGTGCCAGCAGTATACAGTTCTCTGGGGCCAACGTCCTGACTTTC.

This clone was counted a few times. This rearrangement joins TRBV7-9 to TRBJ2-2; D unresolved. V was cut by 7 bases and J by 0 bases, with 24 bases left in between. This CDR3 comprises 19 residues. The germline CDR1 and CDR2 sequences are SEHNR and FQNEAQ (reference sequence). CDR3 amino acids: CASTSPLSWGTSNTGELFF. The CDR3 region has the DNA TGTGCCAGCACCTCCCCCTTGAGCTGGGGAACCTCGAACACCGGGGAGCTGTTTTTT.

This rearrangement joins TRBV28 to TRBJ1-1; no definite D call. Germline-derived CDR1 and CDR2 are MDHEN and SYDVKM. CDR3 length equals 14 residues. V was cut by 3 bases and J by 4 bases, with 12 bases left in between. CDR3 DNA: TGTGCCAGCAGTTTTGAGGACTGGGGCACTGAAGCTTTCTTT. Translating it yields CASSFEDWGTEAFF.

A single count supports this clone. The CDR3 sequence: CASSLARSNQPQHF. Here the CDR3 DNA reads TGTGCCAGCAGCTTAGCGCGTAGCAATCAGCCCCAGCATTTT. This chain links TRBV7-2 with TRBJ1-5; no clear D. This CDR3 comprises 14 residues. The germline V and J ends were trimmed by 0 bases and 0 bases, with 3 bases remaining between them. Germline V lookup: CDR1 SGHTA, CDR2 FQGNSA.